Listed here are 28 T cell receptor beta chains from one sample, sequenced in a study of siplizumab effects on memory and regulatory T cells. Measured with immunoSEQ multiplex PCR; TCRdb has only the in-frame clones, and not every one. Among about 82,000 clones listed, about 87% were seen once. The sequenced material came from Tregs sorted from blood. These receptors were obtained from a human donor in good health.

This clone appeared a single time. The DNA for the CDR3 is TGTGCCATCAGCAGAGCGGGACAGAGGGAGCCCCAGCATTTT. Protein: CAISRAGQREPQHF. This chain joins TRBV10-3 and TRBJ1-5; 7 bases fit TRBD1. The length of the CDR3 is 14 residues. Unmatched junction bases numbered 10, after V lost 6 bases and J lost 8 bases. Germline CDR1 is ENHRY and CDR2 is SYGVKD.

A few counts support this clone. The chain joins TRBV4-2 to TRBJ2-6; D unclear. Trimming removed 0 bases at V and 2 bases at J, with 2 bases between. CDR1 is LGHNA and CDR2 is YNFKEQ in the germline V gene. The CDR3 sequence is 14 residues long. This CDR3 reads CASSQDTGANVLTF. The CDR3 nucleotides are TGTGCCAGCAGCCAAGATACTGGGGCCAACGTCCTGACTTTC.

The V and J genes are TRBV28 and TRBJ1-2, with TRBD1 matching 10 bases. The CDR3 covers 14 residues. Trimming took 5 bases from V and 4 from J; bases not matched to a gene: 4. CDR1 is MDHEN and CDR2 is SYDVKM in the germline V gene. CDR3 nucleotide sequence: TGTGCCAGCAGTCGACAGGGGGCGGGCTATGGCTACACCTTC. It encodes CASSRQGAGYGYTF.

This chain joins TRBV7-8 and TRBJ1-5; TRBD1 matches at 7 bases. This CDR3 contains 15 residues. The germline V gene encodes CDR1 SGHVS and CDR2 FQNEAQ. Trimming took 5 bases from V and 7 from J; bases not matched to a gene: 11. CDR3 sequence (DNA): TGTGCCAGCAGCCGACAACGACAGGGATTACAGCCCCAGCATTTT. Residues: CASSRQRQGLQPQHF.

The rearrangement uses TRBV7-9 and TRBJ1-4; 7 bases are shared with TRBD1. The CDR3 covers 15 residues. Losses at the gene ends were 5 bases for V and 3 bases for J; bases not matched to a gene: 6. Germline values: CDR1 SEHNR, CDR2 FQNEAQ (reference sequence). CDR3 DNA: TGTGCCAGCAGCCCAGGGACAGCCCCTAATGAAAAACTGTTTTTT. The encoded protein is CASSPGTAPNEKLFF. The full variable domain, completed using reference TRBV7-9 and TRBJ1-4, is DTGVSQNPRHKITKRGQNVTFRCDPISEHNRLYWYRQTLGQGPEFLTYFQNEAQLEKSRLLSDRFSAERPKGSFSTLEIQRTEQGDSAMYLCASSPGTAPNEKLFFGSGTQLSVL.

This clone was observed a single time. The junction departs from the called germline gene at one end, perhaps through a read error. The CDR3 DNA is TGTGCCAGTAGTATCGTTTGGGGGGGATCCTCCGAGCAGTACTTC. This gives the protein CASSIVWGGSSEQYF. This rearrangement joins TRBV19 to TRBJ2-7; 7 nucleotides agree with TRBD2. This CDR3 contains 15 residues. Germline-derived CDR1 and CDR2 are LNHDA and SQIVND (reference sequence).

This sequence joins TRBV5-1 and TRBJ1-5, with 8 bases matching TRBD1. Germline-derived CDR1 and CDR2 are SGHRS and YFSETQ. Trimming at V came to 3 bases and at J to 2 bases, leaving 4 bases not matched to a gene. The CDR3 sequence is 15 residues long. Here the CDR3 reads CASSSTGEGNQPQHF. The CDR3 coding sequence is TGCGCCAGCAGCTCGACAGGGGAGGGCAATCAGCCCCAGCATTTT.

This clone was found a few times. The chain carries TRBV6-6 and TRBJ2-1; 8 nucleotides agree with TRBD2. The trim removed 8 bases at V and 0 bases at J, leaving 6 bases unmatched. The CDR3 runs 15 residues. Germline CDR1 and CDR2: MNHNY and SVGAGI (reference sequence). This chain's CDR3 is CASQIAGSSYNEQFF. CDR3 in DNA: TGTGCCAGCCAAATAGCGGGAAGCTCCTACAATGAGCAGTTCTTC.

V and J are TRBV7-9 and TRBJ1-3, with no clear D. Germline CDR1 reads SEHNR; CDR2 reads FQNEAQ (reference sequence). V lost 5 bases and J lost 4, with 6 bases in between. The CDR3 loop spans 12 amino acids. CDR3 sequence reads: CASSPQGNTIYF. As DNA, the CDR3 is TGTGCCAGCAGCCCCCAGGGAAACACCATATATTTT.

The chain couples TRBV6-1 to TRBJ2-2, with a weak D call TRBD1 (5 bases). The CDR3 has 15 amino acids. CDR1 is MNHNS, CDR2 SASEGT, per germline. V was trimmed by 9 bases and J by 6 bases, leaving 20 bases between them. The CDR3 here is CASPAGKILSGELFF. As DNA, the CDR3 is TGTGCCAGTCCGGCAGGGAAGATCCTATCCGGGGAGCTGTTTTTT.

J is TRBJ2-2 and V is TRBV7-3; no reliable D call. The CDR3 contains 12 residues. Germline values: CDR1 SGHTA, CDR2 FQGTGA. Trimming left V 2 bases short and J 6 bases short, with 4 bases between. CDR3 in amino acids: CASSLAAGELFF. As DNA, the CDR3 is TGTGCCAGCAGCTTAGCGGCCGGGGAGCTGTTTTTT.

This chain connects TRBV18 to TRBJ2-6; unclear D gene. V was trimmed by 5 bases and J by 1 base, leaving 12 bases between them. The CDR3 sequence is 16 residues long. Germline V gene lookup returns CDR1 KGHSH and CDR2 LQKENI. The CDR3 sequence is CASSSLTWSGANVLTF. CDR3 DNA: TGTGCCAGCTCATCCTTGACATGGTCTGGGGCCAACGTCCTGACTTTC. The full variable domain, rest sourced from reference TRBV18 and TRBJ2-6, is NAGVMQNPRHLVRRRGQEARLRCSPMKGHSHVYWYRQLPEEGLKFMVYLQKENIIDESGMPKERFSAEFPKEGPSILRIQQVVRGDSAAYFCASSSLTWSGANVLTFGAGSRLTVL.

This clone was recorded once. The chain uses TRBV20-1 and TRBJ1-1; possible D gene TRBD1, 5 bases. CDR1 is DFQATT, CDR2 SNEGSKA, per germline (reference sequence). This CDR3 is 11 amino acids long. The CDR3 region has the DNA TGCGGAGACCCAGGGTTGGGTGAAGCTTTCTTT. Amino acids: CGDPGLGEAFF.

The chain has TRBV4-3 and TRBJ2-4; 12 nucleotides align to TRBD2. V shed 1 base and J 0 bases; nucleotides not matched to a gene: 4. Germline values: CDR1 LGHNA, CDR2 YSLEER. CDR3 length: 18 amino acids. Here the CDR3 reads CASSQASGGASAKNIQYF. In DNA, the CDR3 is TGCGCCAGCAGCCAAGCTAGCGGGGGGGCCTCAGCCAAAAACATTCAGTACTTC.

V is TRBV19 and J is TRBJ2-6, with D tentatively TRBD2 (6 bases). V was trimmed by 2 bases and J by 3 bases, leaving 11 bases between them. This CDR3 is built from 16 residues. Germline assignment: CDR1 LNHDA and CDR2 SQIVND (reference sequence). Here the CDR3 reads CASSIIWGGGANVLTF. DNA of the CDR3: TGTGCCAGTAGTATAATATGGGGAGGTGGGGCCAACGTCCTGACTTTC.

The V gene is TRBV7-2, the J gene TRBJ1-1, with a possible D match to TRBD1 (5 bases). Germline assignment: CDR1 SGHTA and CDR2 FQGNSA. Between the trimmed V and J ends, which lost 2 bases and 11 bases, there was a span of 15 bases. This CDR3 has 13 amino acids. The CDR3: CASSLYGATEAFF. For the CDR3, the DNA is TGTGCCAGCAGCTTATATGGGGCCACAGAGGCTTTCTTT. Combining the CDR3 with reference TRBV7-2 and TRBJ1-1 gives the whole variable domain GAGVSQSPSNKVTEKGKDVELRCDPISGHTALYWYRQSLGQGLEFLIYFQGNSAPDKSGLPSDRFSAERTGGSVSTLTIQRTQQEDSAVYLCASSLYGATEAFFGQGTRLTVV.

The rearrangement uses TRBV5-6 and TRBJ1-5; D is possibly TRBD1 (5 bases). The CDR3 is made up of 16 amino acids. Germline CDR1 and CDR2: SGHDT and YYEEEE. Between the trimmed V and J ends, which lost 0 bases and 6 bases, there was a span of 16 bases. The CDR3 loop is CASSLVRGREAQPQHF. The CDR3, as DNA: TGTGCCAGCAGCTTGGTAAGGGGTCGGGAGGCTCAGCCCCAGCATTTT. The complete variable domain, with remaining parts taken from reference TRBV5-6 and TRBJ1-5, reads DAGVTQSPTHLIKTRGQQVTLRCSPKSGHDTVSWYQQALGQGPQFIFQYYEEEERQRGNFPDRFSGHQFPNYSSELNVNALLLGDSALYLCASSLVRGREAQPQHFGDGTRLSIL.

The chain uses TRBV30 and TRBJ1-3; 9 bases agree with TRBD1. Germline CDR1 is GTSNPN and CDR2 is SVGIG (reference sequence). Trimming at V came to 0 bases and at J to 8 bases, leaving 8 bases not matched to a gene. The CDR3 has 15 residues. Here the CDR3 reads CAWSVGQGRGDTIYF. The CDR3 nucleotides are TGTGCCTGGAGTGTAGGACAGGGGCGAGGGGACACCATATATTTT.

V is TRBV5-4 and J is TRBJ2-3; unclear D gene. V was cut by 2 bases and J by 2 bases, with 12 bases left in between. The CDR3 is made up of 15 amino acids. From germline, CDR1 is SGHNT and CDR2 YYREEE (reference sequence). In DNA form, the CDR3 reads TGTGCCAGCAGCTTCTATAGCAGGCTCACAGATACGCAGTATTTT. Translation gives CASSFYSRLTDTQYF.

The J gene is TRBJ2-2, the V gene TRBV7-2; 7 bases agree with TRBD2. V lost 1 base, J lost 4 bases, and 0 bases stayed unmatched. The CDR3 is 14 residues long. Germline V gene data show CDR1 as SGHTA and CDR2 as FQGNSA. CDR3 bases: TGTGCCAGCAGCTTAGGGGGGGGCACCGGGGAGCTGTTTTTT. It encodes CASSLGGGTGELFF.

The chain is built from TRBV5-1 and TRBJ1-3; perhaps TRBD1 as D (5 bases). The CDR3 has 15 residues. Germline V gene lookup returns CDR1 SGHRS and CDR2 YFSETQ. V lost 5 bases and J 4 bases, leaving 16 bases between the germline ends. The CDR3, as DNA: TGCGCCAGCAGTCCGGGACCGACGGGGGGAAACACCATATATTTT. Protein: CASSPGPTGGNTIYF.

This chain uses TRBV19 with TRBJ2-7; D unclear. With 3 bases removed from V and 3 bases from J, the gap between germline ends came to 15 bases. Looked up from germline, CDR1 is LNHDA and CDR2 is SQIVND (reference sequence). This CDR3 spans 15 amino acids. Written as DNA, the CDR3 is TGTGCCAGTAGTATCCCCAGGTGGCTTGACTACGAGCAGTACTTC. Translated, it gives CASSIPRWLDYEQYF.

This clone came up a few times. The chain has TRBV9 and TRBJ1-6, with TRBD1 matching 8 bases. The CDR3 totals 19 residues. V shed 0 bases, J shed 2 bases, and the junction held 10 bases outside the gene matches. Germline V gene data show CDR1 as SGDLS and CDR2 as YYNGEE. CDR3: CASSVAMGAGGTYNSPLHF. CDR3 coding DNA: TGTGCCAGCAGCGTAGCGATGGGGGCAGGGGGCACCTATAATTCACCCCTCCACTTT.

This clone showed up just once. This rearrangement joins TRBV12-5 to TRBJ2-3; D gene uncertain. With 8 bases removed from V and 3 bases from J, the gap between germline ends came to 9 bases. Germline V gene lookup returns CDR1 LGHNT and CDR2 FRNRAP. CDR3 length: 12 amino acids. CDR3 sequence (DNA): TGTGCTAGTAATCCAGAAACAGATACGCAGTATTTT. Its protein product is CASNPETDTQYF.

This rearrangement joins TRBV30 to TRBJ2-7, with 9 bases lining up with TRBD1. The CDR3 has 14 amino acids. With 7 bases clipped from V and 2 bases from J, the junction kept 9 bases outside the gene matches. Germline CDR1 and CDR2: GTSNPN and SVGIG (reference sequence). The CDR3 sequence is CASNVGTGPYEQYF. The CDR3 DNA reads TGTGCCTCAAACGTCGGGACAGGGCCCTACGAGCAGTACTTC.

The rearrangement links TRBV18 to TRBJ2-5, with D unresolved. Per the germline V gene, CDR1 is KGHSH and CDR2 is LQKENI. The germline V and J ends were trimmed by 4 bases and 4 bases, with 10 bases remaining between them. The CDR3 spans 13 residues. The CDR3 bases are TGTGCCAGCTCACAACCCGGCAGAGAGACCCAGTACTTC. It yields the protein CASSQPGRETQYF.

The chain is built from TRBV5-1 and TRBJ2-3; 8 bases line up with TRBD1. Unmatched junction bases numbered 7, after V lost 4 bases and J lost 6 bases. The CDR3 length is 14 residues. Germline values: CDR1 SGHRS, CDR2 YFSETQ. DNA of the CDR3: TGCGCCAGCAGCACTCGGACAGGGAAGGATACGCAGTATTTT. Residues: CASSTRTGKDTQYF.

The chain couples TRBV6-6 to TRBJ1-5, with D possibly being TRBD1 (5 bases). CDR3 length equals 14 residues. V shed 6 bases and J shed 3 bases, with 12 bases lying between them. Germline values: CDR1 MNHNY, CDR2 SVGAGI (reference sequence). In DNA, the CDR3 is TGTGCCAGCAGCGGACATTCTCTCAATCAGCCCCAGCATTTT. Translation: CASSGHSLNQPQHF.